This TCR beta chain was sequenced during a study of CD8 T cells in ankylosing spondylitis. The CDR3 loop spans 15 amino acids. V was clipped by 0 bases and J by 1 base, with 4 bases between them. In germline, CDR1 is KGHSH, CDR2 LQKENI. In its sample, this clonotype was seen many times. Its target is unknown. Study results and caveats: Blood of patients with ankylosing spondylitis appeared to be characterized by a TCR beta motif of several highly homologous variants. Disease-linked clones were reportedly significantly enriched in matched ankylosing spondylitis synovial fluid.

It was by quantitative 5'-RACE with molecular barcodes that TCR beta libraries were made. TCRdb ran MiXCR on the 5' RACE reads and lists one entry per CDR3 protein. The data show some 130,000 distinct CDR3 sequences, approximately 7.4% seen once. This receptor was identified in a female donor with ankylosing spondylitis or in good health (not recorded which). Source material: blood, either unsorted or a sorted T cell fraction (not recorded which). V is TRBV18 and J is TRBJ2-6; D remains ambiguous. CDR3 in DNA: TGTGCCAGCTCACCACCGGCATCTGGGGCCAACGTCCTGACTTTC. It codes for CASSPPASGANVLTF.